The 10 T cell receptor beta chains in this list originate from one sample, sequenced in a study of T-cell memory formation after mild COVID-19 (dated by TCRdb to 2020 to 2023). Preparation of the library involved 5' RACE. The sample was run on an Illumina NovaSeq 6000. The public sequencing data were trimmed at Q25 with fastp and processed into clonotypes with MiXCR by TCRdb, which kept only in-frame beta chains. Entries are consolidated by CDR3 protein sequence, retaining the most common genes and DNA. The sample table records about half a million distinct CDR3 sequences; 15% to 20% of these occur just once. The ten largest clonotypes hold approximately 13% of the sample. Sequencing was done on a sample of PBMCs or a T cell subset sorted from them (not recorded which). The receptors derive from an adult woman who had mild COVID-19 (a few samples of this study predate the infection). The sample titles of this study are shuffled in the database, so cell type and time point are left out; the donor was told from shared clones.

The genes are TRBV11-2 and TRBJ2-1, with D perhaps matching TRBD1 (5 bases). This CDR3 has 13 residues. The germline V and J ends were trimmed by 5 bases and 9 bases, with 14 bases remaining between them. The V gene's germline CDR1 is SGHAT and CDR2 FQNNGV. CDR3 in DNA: TGTGCCAGCAGCCCCCCAGCCAGGGTTGAGCAGTTCTTC. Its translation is CASSPPARVEQFF.

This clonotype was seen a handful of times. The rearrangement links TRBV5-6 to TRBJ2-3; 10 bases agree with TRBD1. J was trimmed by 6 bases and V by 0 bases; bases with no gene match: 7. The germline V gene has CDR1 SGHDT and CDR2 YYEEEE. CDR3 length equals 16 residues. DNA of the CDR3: TGTGCCAGCAGCTTGGTCGGGACAGGGGCTCTTGATACGCAGTATTTT. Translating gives CASSLVGTGALDTQYF.

The CDR3 DNA follows: TGCGCCAGCAGCCAGACCGGGACAGGGGGATTCGAGCAGTACTTC. It yields the protein CASSQTGTGGFEQYF. This chain links TRBV4-3 with TRBJ2-7; 11 bases align to TRBD1. CDR3 length: 15 residues. Germline CDR1 is LGHNA and CDR2 is YSLEER. The V gene end was trimmed by 3 bases and the J gene end by 6 bases; junction bases not matched to a gene: 7.

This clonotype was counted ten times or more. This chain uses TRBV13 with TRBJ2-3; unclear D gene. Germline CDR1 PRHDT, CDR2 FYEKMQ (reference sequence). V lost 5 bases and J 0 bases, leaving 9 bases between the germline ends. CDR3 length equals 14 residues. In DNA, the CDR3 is TGTGCCAGCAGCGGACGAGCGAGCACAGATACGCAGTATTTT. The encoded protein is CASSGRASTDTQYF.

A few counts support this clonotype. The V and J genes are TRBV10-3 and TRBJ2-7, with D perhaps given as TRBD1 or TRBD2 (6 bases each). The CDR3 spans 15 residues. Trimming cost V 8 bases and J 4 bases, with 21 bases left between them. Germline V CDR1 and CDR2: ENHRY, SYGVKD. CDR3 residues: CAIGGGTVNFYEQYF. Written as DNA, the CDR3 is TGTGCCATCGGAGGGGGGACGGTAAACTTTTACGAGCAGTACTTC.

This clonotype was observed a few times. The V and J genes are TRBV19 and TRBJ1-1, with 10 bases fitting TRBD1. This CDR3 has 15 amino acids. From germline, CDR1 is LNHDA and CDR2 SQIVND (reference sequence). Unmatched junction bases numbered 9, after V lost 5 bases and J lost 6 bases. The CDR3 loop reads CASSGPDRGTPEAFF. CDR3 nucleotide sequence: TGTGCCAGTAGTGGCCCGGACAGGGGGACCCCTGAAGCTTTCTTT.

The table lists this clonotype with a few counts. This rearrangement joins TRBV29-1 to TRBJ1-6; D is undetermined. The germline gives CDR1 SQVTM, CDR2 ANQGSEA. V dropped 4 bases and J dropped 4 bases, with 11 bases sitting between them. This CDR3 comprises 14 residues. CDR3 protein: CSVGPWPYNSPLHF. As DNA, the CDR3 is TGCAGCGTTGGGCCGTGGCCGTATAATTCACCCCTCCACTTT.

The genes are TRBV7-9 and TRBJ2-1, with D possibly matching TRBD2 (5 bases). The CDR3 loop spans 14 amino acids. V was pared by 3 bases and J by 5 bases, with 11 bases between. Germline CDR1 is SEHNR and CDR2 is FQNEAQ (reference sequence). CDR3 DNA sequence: TGTGCCAGCAGCTTTAGCGTCCTACACAATGAGCAGTTCTTC. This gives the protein CASSFSVLHNEQFF.

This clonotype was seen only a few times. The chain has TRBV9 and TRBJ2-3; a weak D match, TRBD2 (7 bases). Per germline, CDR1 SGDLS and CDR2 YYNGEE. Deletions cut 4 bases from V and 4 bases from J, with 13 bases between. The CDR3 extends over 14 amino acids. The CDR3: CASSLSGGPDTQYF. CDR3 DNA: TGTGCCAGCAGCCTCTCCGGGGGGCCAGATACGCAGTATTTT.

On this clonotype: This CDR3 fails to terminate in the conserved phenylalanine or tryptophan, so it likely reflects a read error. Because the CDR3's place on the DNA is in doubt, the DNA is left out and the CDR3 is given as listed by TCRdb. Here the CDR3 reads CASTNTGGGPHPSTLWVP. The V gene is TRBV5-6, the J gene TRBJ1-6. Termini included, the CDR3 measures 18 amino acids. In germline, CDR1 is SGHDT, CDR2 YYEEEE.